The present T cell receptor (beta chain) was sequenced within a study of T cells in Graves' hyperthyroidism and ophthalmopathy. This clonotype has a handful of counts. Its antigen is unknown. Between the trimmed V and J ends, which lost 6 bases and 2 bases, there was a span of 20 bases. The CDR3 consists of 16 residues. Germline V gene sequence: CDR1 MNHNS, CDR2 SASEGT. The investigators amplified TCR beta CDR3 regions from RNA transcripts. First-round RT-PCR with HTBI primers amplified the TCR CDR3 region. In TCRdb, the multiplex PCR reads were re-called with MiXCR into one record per CDR3 protein. The data show 500,000 to 650,000 distinct CDR3 sequences, 15% to 20% seen once. Study results and limitations: Blood held most thyroid clonotypes expanded above 0.001 frequency.

The chain carries TRBV6-1 and TRBJ2-7; D is possibly TRBD2 (6 bases). Sequencing was carried out using blood. The sequence came from a middle-aged man with Graves' ophthalmopathy. The CDR3 spells CASRNPKMEGTYEQYF. The CDR3 DNA is TGTGCCAGCAGAAACCCGAAGATGGAGGGGACCTACGAGCAGTACTTC.